This section outlines one TCR beta chain sequence together with its context. What it recognizes is unknown. Sequencing used immunoSEQ multiplex PCR; TCRdb keeps in-frame clones, though not all of them. The sample has about 80,000 clones; more than 90% are singletons. The germline CDR1 and CDR2 sequences are MNHEY and SMNVEV (reference sequence). Trimming took 7 bases from V and 6 from J; bases not matched to a gene: 8. The CDR3 consists of 13 residues. These data are taken from a study of OX40 agonist ivuxolimab in advanced cancers. At the level of the study: Patient treatment consisted of intravenous ivuxolimab administration every 2 weeks at 0.01 to 10 mg/kg. Study outcomes and limitations: CD4+ and CD8+ blood T cells expanded clonally by week 6 at 0.1 to 3.0 mg/kg.

Sequenced here: CD4+ or CD8+ T cells sorted from blood, sampled in a trial of the OX40 agonist ivuxolimab. The chain links TRBV27 to TRBJ1-1; the match to TRBD1 covers 7 bases. The sequence came from an adult with an advanced solid tumor such as melanoma, head and neck, liver or kidney cancer. The CDR3 is CASIGRDSSEAFF. CDR3 nucleotides: TGTGCCAGCATCGGACGGGACAGCTCTGAAGCTTTCTTT.